This paragraph reports one T cell receptor (beta chain). Its antigen remains unknown. This specimen comes from a study of cytomegalovirus exposure and HLA in healthy donors. Primers: 60 Vbeta forward and 13 Jbeta reverse. The table came from immunoSEQ multiplex PCR; TCRdb's copy has only in-frame clones and leaves some out. This table lists about 110,000 clones. General observations from the study: Among donors in an Asian-associated ancestry cluster, a later analysis reportedly found fewer N-insertions than the roughly 700-donor mean. In a later analysis, HLA-C alleles had the fewest associated TCRs, DRB1 alleles the most. In terms of immune exposure information, only CMV serostatus was available.

The ends were cut back, 2 bases at V and 1 base at J, with 11 bases in the middle. The CDR3 is 16 residues long. Germline CDR1 is LGHNT and CDR2 is FRNRAP. The chain uses TRBV12-5 and TRBJ2-2; D possibly corresponds to TRBD1 (5 bases). The sequence derives from a man aged 35-49 years in good health and CMV-seropositive. The sample consisted of PBMCs. The CDR3 spells CASGLRRRGNTGELFF. CDR3 coding DNA: TGTGCTAGTGGTTTGAGGAGAAGGGGGAACACCGGGGAGCTGTTTTTT.